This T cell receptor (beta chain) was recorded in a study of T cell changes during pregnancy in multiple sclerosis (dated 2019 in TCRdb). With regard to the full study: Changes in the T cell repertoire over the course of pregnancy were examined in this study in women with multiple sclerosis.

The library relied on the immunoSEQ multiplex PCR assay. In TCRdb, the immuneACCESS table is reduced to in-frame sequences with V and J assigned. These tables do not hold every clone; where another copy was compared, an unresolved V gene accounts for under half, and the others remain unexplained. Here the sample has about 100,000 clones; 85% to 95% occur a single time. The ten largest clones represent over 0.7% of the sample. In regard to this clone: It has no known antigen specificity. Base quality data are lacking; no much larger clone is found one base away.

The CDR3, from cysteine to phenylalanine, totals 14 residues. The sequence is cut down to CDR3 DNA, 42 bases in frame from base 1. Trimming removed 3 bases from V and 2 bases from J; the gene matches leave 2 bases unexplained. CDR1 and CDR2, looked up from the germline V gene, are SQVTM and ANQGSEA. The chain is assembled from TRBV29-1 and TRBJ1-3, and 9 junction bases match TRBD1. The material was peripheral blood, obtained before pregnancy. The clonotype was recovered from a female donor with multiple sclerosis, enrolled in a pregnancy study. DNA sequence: TGCAGCGTTGACGGGACAGGGACTGGAAACACCATATATTTT. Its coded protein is CSVDGTGTGNTIYF. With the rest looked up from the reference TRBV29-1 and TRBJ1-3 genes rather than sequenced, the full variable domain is SAVISQKPSRDICQRGTSLTIQCQVDSQVTMMFWYRQQPGQSLTLIATANQGSEATYESGFVIDKFPISRPNLTFSTLTVSNMSPEDSSIYLCSVDGTGTGNTIYFGEGSWLTVV.